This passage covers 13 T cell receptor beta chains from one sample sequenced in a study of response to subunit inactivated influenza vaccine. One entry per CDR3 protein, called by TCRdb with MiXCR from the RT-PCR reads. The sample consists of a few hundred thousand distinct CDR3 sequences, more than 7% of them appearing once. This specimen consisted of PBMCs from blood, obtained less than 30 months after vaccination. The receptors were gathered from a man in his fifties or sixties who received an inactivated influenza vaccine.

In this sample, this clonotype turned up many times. For the CDR3, the DNA is TGTGCCAGCAGCCAAGGCGGACAGGCTACGCAGTATTTT. Translating gives CASSQGGQATQYF. The chain carries TRBV3-1 and TRBJ2-3, with 7 nucleotides matching TRBD1. V gave up 1 base and J gave up 8 bases; unmatched junction bases: 3. The CDR3 is 13 residues long. Germline CDR1 and CDR2: LGHDT and YNNKEL (reference sequence).

In DNA form, the CDR3 reads TGTGCCAGCTCACCACCGATAGGACAGGGAAGGTACGAGCAGTACTTC. It yields the protein CASSPPIGQGRYEQYF. The V gene is TRBV18, the J gene TRBJ2-7; TRBD1 matches at 8 bases. J lost 4 bases, V lost 0 bases, and 8 bases had no gene match. Germline values: CDR1 KGHSH, CDR2 LQKENI. This CDR3 comprises 16 residues.

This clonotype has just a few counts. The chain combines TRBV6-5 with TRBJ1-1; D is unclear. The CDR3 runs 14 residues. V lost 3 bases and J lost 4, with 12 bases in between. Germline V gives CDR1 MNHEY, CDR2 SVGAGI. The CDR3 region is CASSYSPTSTEAFF. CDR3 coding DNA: TGTGCCAGCAGTTATTCTCCTACCAGCACTGAAGCTTTCTTT.

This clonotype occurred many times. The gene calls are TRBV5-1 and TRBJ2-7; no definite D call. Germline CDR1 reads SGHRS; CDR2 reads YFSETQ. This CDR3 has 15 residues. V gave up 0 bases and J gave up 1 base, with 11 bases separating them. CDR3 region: CASSLDGSFSYEQYF. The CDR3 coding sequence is TGCGCCAGCAGCTTGGACGGGTCCTTTTCCTACGAGCAGTACTTC.

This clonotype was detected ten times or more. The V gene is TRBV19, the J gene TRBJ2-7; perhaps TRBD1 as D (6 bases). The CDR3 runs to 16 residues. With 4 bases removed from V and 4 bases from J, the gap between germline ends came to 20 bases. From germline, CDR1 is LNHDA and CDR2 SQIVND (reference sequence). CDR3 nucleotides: TGTGCCAGTAGTAGATCCGGGACAATACCTTCGTACGAGCAGTACTTC. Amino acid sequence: CASSRSGTIPSYEQYF.

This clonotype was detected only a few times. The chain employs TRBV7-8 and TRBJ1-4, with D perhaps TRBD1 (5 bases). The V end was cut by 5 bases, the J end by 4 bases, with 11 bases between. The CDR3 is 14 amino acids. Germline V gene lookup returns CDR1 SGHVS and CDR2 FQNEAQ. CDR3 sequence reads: CASSTTGHNEKLFF. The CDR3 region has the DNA TGTGCCAGCAGCACCACAGGCCATAATGAAAAACTGTTTTTT.

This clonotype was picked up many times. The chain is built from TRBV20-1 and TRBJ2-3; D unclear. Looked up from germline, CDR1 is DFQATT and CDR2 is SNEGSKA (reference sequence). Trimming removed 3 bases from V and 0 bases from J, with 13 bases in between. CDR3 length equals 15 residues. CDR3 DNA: TGCAGTGCTAGCCCGTTCGCTGGGAGCACAGATACGCAGTATTTT. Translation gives CSASPFAGSTDTQYF.

Here the CDR3 reads CASNQRGGLGGGTEAFF. CDR3 DNA sequence: TGTGCCAGCAACCAGCGTGGGGGTCTTGGGGGAGGTACTGAAGCTTTCTTT. The chain couples TRBV7-9 to TRBJ1-1; tentatively, D is TRBD1 (5 bases). Germline lookup yields CDR1 SEHNR and CDR2 FQNEAQ (reference sequence). The CDR3 totals 17 residues. Trimming removed 7 bases from V and 5 bases from J, with 26 bases in between. Based on the CDR3 plus reference TRBV7-9 and TRBJ1-1, the full variable domain is DTGVSQNPRHKITKRGQNVTFRCDPISEHNRLYWYRQTLGQGPEFLTYFQNEAQLEKSRLLSDRFSAERPKGSFSTLEIQRTEQGDSAMYLCASNQRGGLGGGTEAFFGQGTRLTVV.

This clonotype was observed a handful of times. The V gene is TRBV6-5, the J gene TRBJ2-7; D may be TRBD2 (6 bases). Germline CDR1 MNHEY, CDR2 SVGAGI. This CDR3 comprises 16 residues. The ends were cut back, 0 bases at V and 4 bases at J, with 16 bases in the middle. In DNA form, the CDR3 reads TGTGCCAGCAGTTACTCGACCGGGAGCTCAATGTACGAGCAGTACTTC. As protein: CASSYSTGSSMYEQYF.

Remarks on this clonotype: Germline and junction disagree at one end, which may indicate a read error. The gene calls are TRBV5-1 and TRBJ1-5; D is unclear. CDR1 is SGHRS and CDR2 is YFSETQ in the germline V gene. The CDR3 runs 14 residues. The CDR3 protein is CAGSGGDSNQPQHF. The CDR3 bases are TGCGCCGGCAGCGGCGGGGATAGCAATCAGCCCCAGCATTTT.

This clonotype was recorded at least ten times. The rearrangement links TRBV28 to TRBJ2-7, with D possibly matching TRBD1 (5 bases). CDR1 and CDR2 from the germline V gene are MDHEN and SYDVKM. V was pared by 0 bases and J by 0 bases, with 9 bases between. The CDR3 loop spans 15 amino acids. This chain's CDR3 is CASSLWQDNSYEQYF. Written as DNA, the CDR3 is TGTGCCAGCAGTTTATGGCAGGACAACTCCTACGAGCAGTACTTC.

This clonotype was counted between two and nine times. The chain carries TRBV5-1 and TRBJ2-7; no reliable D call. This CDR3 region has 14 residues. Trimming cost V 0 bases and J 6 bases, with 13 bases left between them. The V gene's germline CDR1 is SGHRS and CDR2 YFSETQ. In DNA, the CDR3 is TGCGCCAGCAGCTTGGAGGTCCCTCCCGGCGAGCAGTACTTC. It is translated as CASSLEVPPGEQYF.

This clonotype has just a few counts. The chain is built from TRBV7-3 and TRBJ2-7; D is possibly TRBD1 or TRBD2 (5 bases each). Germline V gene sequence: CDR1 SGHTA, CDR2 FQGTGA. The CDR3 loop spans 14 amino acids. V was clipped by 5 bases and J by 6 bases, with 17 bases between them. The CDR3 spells CASSAGTGSSEQYF. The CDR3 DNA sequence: TGTGCCAGCAGCGCAGGGACGGGGTCTTCCGAGCAGTACTTC.